These T cell receptor beta chains were read from a single sample in a study of regulatory T cells in long-lasting Graves disease. A single record per CDR3 protein comes from TCRdb applying MiXCR to the multiplex PCR reads. The sample includes more than 300,000 distinct CDR3 sequences, 20% to 25% seen only once; the top ten take around 30%. The sequencing here drew on peripheral blood mononuclear cells (PBMCs), taken when the disease was refractory, from a patient treated with antithyroid drugs. These receptors were collected from a woman aged 40-49 years with Graves disease. Both conserved end residues are part of each CDR3. A D gene is named only where the DNA matches it firmly. A clone size is listed for some rows: how often the clone was seen (once, few, many), or a class if it is expanded.

clone size: many
V gene: TRBV28
D gene: TRBD2
J gene: TRBJ2-3
CDR3 protein: CASSFGRAPPTDTQYF
CDR3 DNA: TGTGCCAGCAGTTTTGGGAGGGCCCCTCCAACAGATACGCAGTATTTT

clone size: many
V gene: TRBV28
D gene: .
J gene: TRBJ2-5
CDR3 protein: CASSFSGRVQETQYF
CDR3 DNA: TGTGCCAGCAGTTTTTCCGGGAGAGTCCAAGAGACCCAGTACTTC

clone size: many
V gene: TRBV6-1
D gene: .
J gene: TRBJ1-3
CDR3 protein: CASSEEGAGWFPGNTIYF
CDR3 DNA: TGTGCCAGCAGCGAAGAAGGGGCAGGGTGGTTTCCTGGAAACACCATATATTTT

clone size: .
V gene: TRBV20-1
D gene: .
J gene: TRBJ1-2
CDR3 protein: CSARDPGGAYGYTF
CDR3 DNA: TGCAGTGCTAGAGATCCCGGAGGGGCCTATGGCTACACCTTC

clone size: few
V gene: TRBV12-3/TRBV12-4
D gene: .
J gene: TRBJ2-3
CDR3 protein: CASSLDRPSFGDTQYF
CDR3 DNA: TGTGCCAGCAGTTTAGATCGGCCTAGCTTCGGGGATACGCAGTATTTT

clone size: many
V gene: TRBV6-5
D gene: .
J gene: TRBJ1-2
CDR3 protein: CASSYSVFGGIGYTF
CDR3 DNA: TGTGCCAGCAGTTACTCGGTTTTTGGGGGGATCGGCTACACCTTC

clone size: many
V gene: TRBV2
D gene: .
J gene: TRBJ1-6
CDR3 protein: CASSPGRQLYNSPLHF
CDR3 DNA: TGTGCCAGCAGTCCTGGCCGACAGCTTTATAATTCACCCCTCCACTTT

clone size: .
V gene: TRBV6-2/TRBV6-3
D gene: .
J gene: TRBJ1-1
CDR3 protein: CASSFSTANTEAFF
CDR3 DNA: TGTGCCAGCAGTTTTTCGACAGCGAACACTGAAGCTTTCTTT

clone size: .
V gene: TRBV29-1
D gene: TRBD2
J gene: TRBJ2-3
CDR3 protein: CSVEGGTSGRTDTQYF
CDR3 DNA: TGCAGCGTTGAAGGGGGGACTAGCGGGAGAACAGATACGCAGTATTTT

clone size: .
V gene: TRBV15
D gene: .
J gene: TRBJ2-3
CDR3 protein: CATSRDRGIDTQYF
CDR3 DNA: TGTGCCACCAGCAGAGATCGGGGAATAGATACGCAGTATTTT

clone size: .
V gene: TRBV14
D gene: .
J gene: TRBJ2-7
CDR3 protein: CASSQVGYYEQYF
CDR3 DNA: TGTGCCAGCAGCCAAGTAGGGTACTACGAGCAGTACTTC

clone size: many
V gene: TRBV13
D gene: .
J gene: TRBJ1-1
CDR3 protein: CASSLEQGRSFF
CDR3 DNA: TGTGCCAGCAGCTTAGAACAGGGTAGGTCTTTCTTT

clone size: many
V gene: TRBV28
D gene: .
J gene: TRBJ1-4
CDR3 protein: CASSEDSNEKLFF
CDR3 DNA: TGTGCCAGCAGTGAGGATTCTAATGAAAAACTGTTTTTT

clone size: many
V gene: TRBV15
D gene: .
J gene: TRBJ1-1
CDR3 protein: CATAFGRATEAFF
CDR3 DNA: TGTGCCACCGCTTTCGGTCGGGCAACTGAAGCTTTCTTT

clone size: many
V gene: TRBV28
D gene: .
J gene: TRBJ2-5
CDR3 protein: CASRRVQETQYF
CDR3 DNA: TGTGCCAGCAGGCGGGTCCAAGAGACCCAGTACTTC

clone size: .
V gene: TRBV9
D gene: .
J gene: TRBJ2-7
CDR3 protein: CASSVGVGIYEQYF
CDR3 DNA: TGTGCCAGCAGCGTAGGGGTGGGAATCTACGAGCAGTACTTC

clone size: few
V gene: TRBV19
D gene: .
J gene: TRBJ2-7
CDR3 protein: CASSIVGDSYEQYF
CDR3 DNA: TGTGCCAGTAGTATAGTAGGAGACAGTTACGAGCAGTACTTC

clone size: .
V gene: TRBV27
D gene: TRBD2
J gene: TRBJ2-1
CDR3 protein: CATSQRASGHNEQFF
CDR3 DNA: TGTGCCACCTCTCAGAGGGCTAGCGGCCACAATGAGCAGTTCTTC

clone size: many
V gene: TRBV7-9
D gene: .
J gene: TRBJ1-2
CDR3 protein: CASSLARGGNYGYTF
CDR3 DNA: TGTGCCAGCAGCTTAGCCAGGGGAGGTAACTATGGCTACACCTTC

clone size: .
V gene: TRBV5-5
D gene: .
J gene: TRBJ2-7
CDR3 protein: CASSSPSSHEQYF
CDR3 DNA: TGTGCCAGCAGCTCCCCCTCGTCACACGAGCAGTACTTC

clone size: .
V gene: TRBV6-1
D gene: .
J gene: TRBJ1-6
CDR3 protein: CASSTGRTSYNSPLHF
CDR3 DNA: TGTGCCAGCAGTACGGGACGTACCTCCTATAATTCACCCCTCCACTTT

clone size: .
V gene: TRBV7-2
D gene: .
J gene: TRBJ2-7
CDR3 protein: CASSRKTGSYEQHF
CDR3 DNA: TGTGCCAGCAGCCGAAAAACAGGGAGTTACGAGCAGCACTTC

clone size: many
V gene: TRBV28
D gene: .
J gene: TRBJ2-5
CDR3 protein: CASSLGYGAQETQYF
CDR3 DNA: TGTGCCAGCAGTTTAGGGTATGGGGCACAAGAGACCCAGTACTTC

clone size: many
V gene: TRBV2
D gene: .
J gene: TRBJ2-5
CDR3 protein: CASSEEGPQTQYF
CDR3 DNA: TGTGCCAGCAGTGAAGAGGGGCCTCAGACCCAGTACTTC

clone size: few
V gene: TRBV7-9
D gene: .
J gene: TRBJ2-2
CDR3 protein: CASSPKVTGELFF
CDR3 DNA: TGTGCCAGCAGCCCCAAGGTCACCGGGGAGCTGTTTTTT